The 14 T cell receptor beta chains below were found in one sample sequenced in a study of response to subunit inactivated influenza vaccine. TCRdb reanalysed the RT-PCR reads using MiXCR and keeps one entry per CDR3 protein. The repertoire includes 430,000 or so distinct CDR3 sequences, around 9.9% of them detected once, and around 12% sits in the top ten. Material: PBMCs from blood, obtained roughly 46 days after vaccination. The source is a man over 45 who received an inactivated influenza vaccine.

This clonotype was observed many times. The genes are TRBV6-5 and TRBJ2-7; D gene unclear. Trimming took 2 bases from V and 2 from J, leaving 13 bases between them. CDR1 is MNHEY, CDR2 SVGAGI, per germline. The CDR3 has 15 amino acids. This CDR3 is CASSYGFGNTYEQYF. For the CDR3, the DNA is TGTGCCAGCAGTTACGGGTTTGGGAATACCTACGAGCAGTACTTC.

The J gene is TRBJ2-3, the V gene TRBV12-3 or TRBV12-4; either TRBD1 or TRBD2 may supply D (5 bases each). Trimming stripped 7 bases from V and 0 bases from J, with 20 bases between. The CDR3 spans 17 residues. The CDR3 region is CASTHQRRGPSTDTQYF. The CDR3 coding sequence is TGTGCCAGCACCCATCAGAGAAGGGGACCGAGCACAGATACGCAGTATTTT.

This clonotype was observed a few times. CDR3 sequence: CASSYNVQETQYF. CDR3 in DNA: TGTGCCAGCAGTTACAACGTCCAAGAGACCCAGTACTTC. This chain connects TRBV6-5 to TRBJ2-5; D remains ambiguous. Germline assignment: CDR1 MNHEY and CDR2 SVGAGI. This CDR3 comprises 13 residues. V lost 2 bases and J 1 base, leaving 5 bases between the germline ends.

This clonotype was counted between two and nine times. J is TRBJ1-2 and V is TRBV20-1; a possible D gene is TRBD1 (5 bases). Deletions cut 2 bases from V and 0 bases from J, with 16 bases between. Per germline, CDR1 DFQATT and CDR2 SNEGSKA (reference sequence). The CDR3 extends over 16 amino acids. This CDR3 reads CSARMAGQVSNYGYTF. In nucleotides, the CDR3 is TGCAGTGCTAGAATGGCAGGGCAGGTCTCTAACTATGGCTACACCTTC.

CDR3 amino acids: CASSLGQGAKVNYGYTF. The DNA for the CDR3 is TGCGCCAGCAGCTTGGGACAGGGGGCGAAGGTGAACTATGGCTACACCTTC. The chain recombines TRBV5-1 with TRBJ1-2, with 10 bases that match TRBD1. CDR1 and CDR2 from the germline V gene are SGHRS and YFSETQ. Trimming cost V 0 bases and J 2 bases; bases outside gene matches: 7. The CDR3 has 17 amino acids.

There are a few counts of this clonotype. The chain links TRBV7-8 to TRBJ2-7, with 11 bases identical to TRBD1. Germline values: CDR1 SGHVS, CDR2 FQNEAQ. CDR3 size: 20 residues. After removal of 5 bases from V and 1 base from J, the junction contained 19 bases not matched to a gene. Here the CDR3 DNA reads TGTGCCAGCAGCACAAAAGGACGACCCGTGGGACAGGGGGGGTCCTACGAGCAGTACTTC. Protein: CASSTKGRPVGQGGSYEQYF. Complete variable domain (other parts from reference TRBV7-8 and TRBJ2-7): GAGVSQSPRYKVAKRGQDVALRCDPISGHVSLFWYQQALGQGPEFLTYFQNEAQLDKSGLPSDRFFAERPEGSVSTLKIQRTQQEDSAVYLCASSTKGRPVGQGGSYEQYFGPGTRLTVT.

This clonotype was observed at least ten times. The chain employs TRBV29-1 and TRBJ1-1, with D possibly being TRBD1 (5 bases). CDR1 is SQVTM, CDR2 ANQGSEA, per germline. This CDR3 is built from 13 residues. V was shortened by 6 bases and J by 5 bases, with 16 bases between the two germline ends. CDR3: CSVGGAPATEAFF. CDR3 in DNA: TGCAGCGTGGGAGGGGCACCCGCAACTGAAGCTTTCTTT. The full variable domain, in which reference TRBV29-1 and TRBJ1-1 provide the parts outside the CDR3, is SAVISQKPSRDICQRGTSLTIQCQVDSQVTMMFWYRQQPGQSLTLIATANQGSEATYESGFVIDKFPISRPNLTFSTLTVSNMSPEDSSIYLCSVGGAPATEAFFGQGTRLTVV.

This clonotype was observed a few times. This rearrangement joins TRBV10-3 to TRBJ2-3, with 11 bases matching TRBD1. The CDR3 is made up of 15 amino acids. From germline, CDR1 is ENHRY and CDR2 SYGVKD. The trim removed 6 bases at V and 3 bases at J, leaving 5 bases unmatched. CDR3 coding DNA: TGTGCCATCAGGAGGGACAGGGGGTCGACAGATACGCAGTATTTT. Its protein is CAIRRDRGSTDTQYF.

This clonotype has a handful of counts. The chain employs TRBV7-9 and TRBJ2-7; no clear D. Germline CDR1 and CDR2: SEHNR and FQNEAQ (reference sequence). V was shortened by 2 bases and J by 0 bases, with 8 bases between the two germline ends. The CDR3 has 14 amino acids. In DNA form, the CDR3 reads TGTGCCAGCAGCTTAAGGGCGATCTCCTACGAGCAGTACTTC. Translation gives CASSLRAISYEQYF.

This clonotype occurred a few times. CDR3 amino acids: CAISRPQSGGEKGEQYF. DNA for the CDR3: TGTGCCATCAGTCGCCCTCAAAGCGGGGGGGAAAAGGGCGAGCAGTACTTC. V is TRBV10-3 and J is TRBJ2-7; TRBD2 matches 10 bases. The V segment lost 5 bases and the J segment 6 bases; nucleotides outside the gene matches: 16. The CDR3 spans 17 residues. From germline, CDR1 is ENHRY and CDR2 SYGVKD.

The chain combines TRBV18 with TRBJ2-1, with 9 nucleotides matching TRBD2. V gave up 0 bases and J gave up 0 bases; unmatched junction bases: 9. The germline V gene encodes CDR1 KGHSH and CDR2 LQKENI. This CDR3 is 19 amino acids long. Here the CDR3 DNA reads TGTGCCAGCTCACCACCCAAGGGAAATAGCGGGAGCTCCTACAATGAGCAGTTCTTC. This sequence encodes CASSPPKGNSGSSYNEQFF.

This clonotype was counted between two and nine times. V is TRBV6-2 or TRBV6-3 and J is TRBJ2-1; 7 nucleotides line up with TRBD1. This CDR3 comprises 15 residues. Trimming removed 2 bases from V and 2 bases from J; junction bases left unmatched: 3. Germline assignment: CDR1 MNHEY and CDR2 SVGEGT. This CDR3 reads CASSYGTATYNEQFF. CDR3 bases: TGTGCCAGCAGTTACGGGACAGCAACCTACAATGAGCAGTTCTTC.

This clonotype has more than one count but fewer than ten. V gene TRBV30 combines with J gene TRBJ2-3; 7 positions match TRBD1. Germline V gives CDR1 GTSNPN, CDR2 SVGIG (reference sequence). This CDR3 comprises 15 residues. The V gene end was trimmed by 4 bases and the J gene end by 1 base; junction bases not matched to a gene: 8. The CDR3: CAWTTRGLGTDTQYF. DNA of the CDR3: TGTGCCTGGACTACGAGGGGGCTGGGCACAGATACGCAGTATTTT.

This clonotype was counted between two and nine times. CDR3 region: CASRYRTADTQYF. The CDR3 DNA follows: TGTGCCAGCAGGTATAGGACAGCAGATACGCAGTATTTT. The V gene is TRBV12-3 or TRBV12-4, the J gene TRBJ2-3; possibly TRBD1 for D (6 bases). Trimming removed 6 bases at V and 4 bases at J, with 11 bases between. This CDR3 contains 13 residues.